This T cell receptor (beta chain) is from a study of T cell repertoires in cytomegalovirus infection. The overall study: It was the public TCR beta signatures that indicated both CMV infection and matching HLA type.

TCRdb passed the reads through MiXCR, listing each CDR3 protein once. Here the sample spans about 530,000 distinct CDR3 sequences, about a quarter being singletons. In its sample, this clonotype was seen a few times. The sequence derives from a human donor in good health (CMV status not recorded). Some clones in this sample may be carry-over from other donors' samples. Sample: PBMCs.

For the CDR3, the DNA is TGTGCCAGCAGTGCCGGGACACAAAGAGGGGAGACCCAGTACTTC. The encoded protein is CASSAGTQRGETQYF. V is TRBV6-1 and J is TRBJ2-5; weak D call: TRBD1 (6 bases). Germline loops: CDR1 MNHNS, CDR2 SASEGT. There are 15 residues in the CDR3. Deletions cut 4 bases from V and 5 bases from J, with 17 bases between.